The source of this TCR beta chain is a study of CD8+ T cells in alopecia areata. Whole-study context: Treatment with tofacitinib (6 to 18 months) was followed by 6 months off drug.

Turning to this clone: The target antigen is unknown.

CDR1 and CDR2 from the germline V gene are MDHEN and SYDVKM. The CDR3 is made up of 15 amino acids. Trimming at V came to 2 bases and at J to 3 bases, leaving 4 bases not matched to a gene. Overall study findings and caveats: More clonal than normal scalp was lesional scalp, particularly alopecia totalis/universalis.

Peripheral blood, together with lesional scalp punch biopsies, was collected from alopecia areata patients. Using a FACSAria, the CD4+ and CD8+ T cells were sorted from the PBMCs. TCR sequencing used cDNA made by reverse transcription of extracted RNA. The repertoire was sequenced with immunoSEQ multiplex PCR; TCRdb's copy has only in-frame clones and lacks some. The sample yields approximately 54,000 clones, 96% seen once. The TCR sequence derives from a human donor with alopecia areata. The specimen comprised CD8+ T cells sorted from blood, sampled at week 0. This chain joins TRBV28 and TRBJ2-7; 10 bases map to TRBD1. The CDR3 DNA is TGTGCCAGCAGTTTAGGACAGGGGGTGGGCTACGAGCAGTACTTC. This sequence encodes CASSLGQGVGYEQYF. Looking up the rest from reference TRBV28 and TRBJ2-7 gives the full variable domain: DVKVTQSSRYLVKRTGEKVFLECVQDMDHENMFWYRQDPGLGLRLIYFSYDVKMKEKGDIPEGYSVSREKKERFSLILESASTNQTSMYLCASSLGQGVGYEQYFGPGTRLTVT.